This TCR beta chain was recovered during a study of early T cells in non-severe SARS-CoV-2 infection. The CDR3 runs to 11 residues. The V gene lost 4 bases and the J gene lost 2 bases, with 6 bases spanning the gap. Germline loops: CDR1 SQVTM, CDR2 ANQGSEA. cDNA molecules, individually, were tagged with unique molecular identifiers. TCRdb recomputed calls from the 5' RACE reads with MiXCR, one row per CDR3 protein. The sample holds 45,000 to 65,000 distinct CDR3 sequences, less than 9.5% seen once. General study results and limits: Private and CD4 specificities were missed by VDJdb matching, which favored anti-spike CD8 responses.

This clonotype turned up a few times. Its antigen is as yet unknown. The chain combines TRBV29-1 with TRBJ2-7, with D unresolved. The sequenced sample was whole blood. The sequence was collected from an adult who was a healthcare worker with PCR-confirmed SARS-CoV-2 infection or an uninfected control (not recorded which). CDR3 sequence reads: CSVVFAYEQYF. The CDR3 DNA reads as TGCAGCGTTGTATTTGCCTACGAGCAGTACTTC.